This note documents a single T cell receptor beta chain sequence. The CDR3 length is 15 residues. Looked up from germline, CDR1 is SNHLY and CDR2 is FYNNEI. V lost 0 bases, J lost 5 bases, and 13 bases lay in between. These data come from a study of blood T cell repertoires in COVID-19. The data were produced by immunoSEQ multiplex PCR, yet TCRdb's version contains in-frame clones alone and is incomplete. The data show about 220,000 clones, with roughly 83% seen just once and about 1.3% held by the top ten. The sequenced sample consisted of PBMCs or T cells enriched from blood (not recorded which). The sequence was obtained from a woman between 40 and 55 years old with acute COVID-19. The chain employs TRBV2 and TRBJ1-2; weak D call: TRBD1 (5 bases). CDR3 coding DNA: TGTGCCAGCAGTGAAGCTCGCGGGACTCCGTATGGCTACACCTTC. It yields the protein CASSEARGTPYGYTF.